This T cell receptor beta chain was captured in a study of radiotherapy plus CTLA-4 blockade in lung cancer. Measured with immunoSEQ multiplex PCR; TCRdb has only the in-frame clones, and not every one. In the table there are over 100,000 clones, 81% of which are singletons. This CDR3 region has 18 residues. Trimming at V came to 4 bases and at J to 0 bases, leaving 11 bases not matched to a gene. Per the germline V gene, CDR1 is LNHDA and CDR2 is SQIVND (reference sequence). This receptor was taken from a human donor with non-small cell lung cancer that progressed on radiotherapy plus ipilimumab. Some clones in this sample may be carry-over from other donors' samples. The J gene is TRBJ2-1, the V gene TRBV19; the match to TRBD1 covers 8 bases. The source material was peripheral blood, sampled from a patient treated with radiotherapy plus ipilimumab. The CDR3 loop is CASSKKPQGASSYNEQFF. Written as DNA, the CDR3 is TGTGCCAGTAGTAAAAAACCTCAGGGGGCAAGCTCCTACAATGAGCAGTTCTTC.